Following are 28 T cell receptor beta chains from one sample sequenced in a study of T cells in Graves' hyperthyroidism and ophthalmopathy. Regions amplified from RNA transcripts were the TCR beta CDR3 regions. During a first-round RT-PCR of the TCR CDR3, the HTBI primer set was used. TCRdb fed the multiplex PCR reads into MiXCR, producing one record per CDR3 protein. This sample yields hundreds of thousands of distinct CDR3 sequences, of which approximately 40% are seen a single time; around 30% belongs to the top ten. Sequences were obtained from blood. All receptors come from a woman aged 40-49 years with Graves' hyperthyroidism.

This clonotype was found once. This sequence may be a read error, since a much larger clone differs from it by one base. Here the CDR3 DNA reads TGTGCCAGCAGCCTACTAGCGGGAGATGCGGCCGGGGAGCTGTTTTTT. It specifies CASSLLAGDAAGELFF. The chain recombines TRBV7-9 with TRBJ2-2; TRBD2 matches at 11 bases. CDR1 SEHNR and CDR2 FQNEAQ come from the germline V gene (reference sequence). V lost 5 bases and J lost 6; bases outside the gene matches: 8. This CDR3 is 16 amino acids long.

The rearrangement joins TRBV4-2 to TRBJ2-7; D might be TRBD2 (6 bases). V lost 0 bases to trimming and J lost 7 bases, with 19 bases between them. The CDR3 sequence is 16 residues long. The germline CDR1 and CDR2 sequences are LGHNA and YNFKEQ. The CDR3 sequence: CASSQDRAGGAREQYF. The CDR3 region has the DNA TGTGCCAGCAGCCAAGATCGGGCTGGCGGGGCGCGTGAGCAGTACTTC.

This chain links TRBV6-2 or TRBV6-3 with TRBJ2-1, with D unclear. The ends were cut back, 4 bases at V and 5 bases at J, with 9 bases in the middle. The CDR3 contains 13 residues. The V gene's germline CDR1 is MNHEY and CDR2 SVGEGT. The chain's CDR3 is CASSFEAHNEQFF. CDR3 coding DNA: TGTGCCAGCAGTTTCGAAGCACACAATGAGCAGTTCTTC.

This clonotype was recorded at least ten times. This chain uses TRBV19 with TRBJ2-5; D is unresolved. This CDR3 region has 12 residues. CDR1 and CDR2 from the germline V gene are LNHDA and SQIVND (reference sequence). V was clipped by 1 base and J by 5 bases, with 5 bases between them. The CDR3 sequence is CASSIADETQYF. The CDR3 coding sequence is TGTGCCAGTAGTATAGCTGACGAGACCCAGTACTTC.

The chain has TRBV19 and TRBJ1-5, with D perhaps matching TRBD1 (5 bases). V lost 5 bases to trimming and J lost 1 base, with 9 bases between them. Germline loops: CDR1 LNHDA, CDR2 SQIVND (reference sequence). The CDR3 contains 14 residues. The CDR3 region is CASSGGVSNQPQHF. CDR3 DNA: TGTGCCAGTAGTGGGGGAGTGAGCAATCAGCCCCAGCATTTT.

This clonotype was seen many times. The chain has TRBV19 and TRBJ1-5, with D unresolved. Trimming pared 5 bases from V and 3 bases from J, leaving 17 bases between. CDR1 is LNHDA and CDR2 is SQIVND in the germline V gene (reference sequence). The CDR3 runs 16 residues. CDR3 in amino acids: CASSGVWERYNQPQHF. The CDR3 nucleotides are TGTGCCAGTAGTGGGGTATGGGAAAGGTACAATCAGCCCCAGCATTTT. Filled out from reference TRBV19 and TRBJ1-5, the complete variable domain reads DGGITQSPKYLFRKEGQNVTLSCEQNLNHDAMYWYRQDPGQGLRLIYYSQIVNDFQKGDIAEGYSVSREKKESFPLTVTSAQKNPTAFYLCASSGVWERYNQPQHFGDGTRLSIL.

This chain links TRBV19 with TRBJ1-1; maybe TRBD1 (5 bases). Germline-derived CDR1 and CDR2 are LNHDA and SQIVND (reference sequence). The CDR3 spans 15 residues. Trimming stripped 11 bases from V and 2 bases from J, with 21 bases between. Written as DNA, the CDR3 is TGTGCCTGGGCTATTTGGGGGGGACGAAACACTGAAGCTTTCTTT. This gives the protein CAWAIWGGRNTEAFF.

This clonotype was counted many times. This chain joins TRBV29-1 and TRBJ2-2; TRBD1 matches at 9 bases. The germline V gene has CDR1 SQVTM and CDR2 ANQGSEA. The CDR3 totals 16 residues. Trimming cost V 3 bases and J 4 bases; bases outside gene matches: 9. CDR3 residues: CSVDYVRDRATGELFF. DNA of the CDR3: TGCAGCGTTGATTATGTCCGGGACAGGGCCACCGGGGAGCTGTTTTTT.

This sequence joins TRBV12-3 or TRBV12-4 and TRBJ1-2; TRBD1 matches 10 bases. V was pared by 6 bases and J by 7 bases, with 8 bases of the junction left unmatched. The CDR3 runs to 14 residues. The CDR3 DNA sequence: TGTGCCAGCAGACGACAGGGGGCGATTAGTGGCTACACCTTC. Amino acid sequence: CASRRQGAISGYTF.

This clonotype was observed a handful of times. A read error may be the cause here, since a much bigger clone is one base away. V gene TRBV12-3 or TRBV12-4 combines with J gene TRBJ1-6; TRBD1 is a possible D gene (5 bases). The CDR3 consists of 14 residues. Trimming shortened V by 10 bases and J by 10 bases, and 20 bases separated the two germline ends. The CDR3 region is CANWRGREGSPLHF. CDR3 nucleotide sequence: TGTGCCAACTGGCGGGGACGGGAGGGATCACCCCTCCACTTT.

This rearrangement joins TRBV7-2 to TRBJ2-1; no definite D call. Trimming shortened V by 2 bases and J by 0 bases, and 2 bases separated the two germline ends. The CDR3 totals 13 residues. The germline CDR1 and CDR2 sequences are SGHTA and FQGNSA. This CDR3 is CASSLNSYNEQFF. For the CDR3, the DNA is TGTGCCAGCAGCTTAAACTCCTACAATGAGCAGTTCTTC.

This clonotype has more than one count but fewer than ten. The chain links TRBV7-2 to TRBJ1-2; D is possibly TRBD1 (6 bases). Germline V gene lookup returns CDR1 SGHTA and CDR2 FQGNSA. Trimming removed 5 bases at V and 4 bases at J, with 14 bases between. This CDR3 is 14 amino acids long. CDR3 bases: TGTGCCAGCAGCCAAGACCGGACAGTCTATGGCTACACCTTC. This encodes CASSQDRTVYGYTF.

The chain links TRBV20-1 to TRBJ1-2, with TRBD1 identical over 9 bases. The V gene end was trimmed by 6 bases and the J gene end by 8 bases; junction bases not matched to a gene: 10. The CDR3 is 13 residues long. From germline, CDR1 is DFQATT and CDR2 SNEGSKA (reference sequence). The CDR3 nucleotides read TGCAGTGCAAATACAGGGGGCCTAGGCGGCTACACCTTC. This encodes CSANTGGLGGYTF.

The rearrangement joins TRBV6-2 or TRBV6-3 to TRBJ2-7; a weak D match, TRBD2 (5 bases). The V end was cut by 4 bases, the J end by 3 bases, with 19 bases between. Germline CDR1 MNHEY, CDR2 SVGEGT. This CDR3 is built from 16 residues. CDR3 in DNA: TGTGCCAGCAGTTTGATGCGAGGGTCTCGGATCTACGAGCAGTACTTC. It codes for CASSLMRGSRIYEQYF.

J is TRBJ1-5 and V is TRBV2; maybe TRBD1 (5 bases). V dropped 4 bases and J dropped 3 bases, with 13 bases sitting between them. Germline CDR1 SNHLY, CDR2 FYNNEI. The CDR3 sequence is 15 residues long. CDR3 protein: CASSGGGGPNQPQHF. The DNA of the CDR3 is TGTGCCAGCAGTGGGGGCGGGGGTCCCAATCAGCCCCAGCATTTT.

Regarding this clonotype: The junction does not match germline at one end; this may be a read error. The chain couples TRBV12-3 or TRBV12-4 to TRBJ1-2, with TRBD1 matching over 7 bases. This CDR3 is built from 13 residues. CDR3 residues: CASTLGTVYAYTF. CDR3 DNA sequence: TGTGCCAGCACTCTCGGGACAGTCTATGCCTACACCTTC.

This clonotype was counted only a few times. The chain couples TRBV4-3 to TRBJ1-2; D is unresolved. Per the germline V gene, CDR1 is LGHNA and CDR2 is YSLEER. V lost 1 base to trimming and J lost 2 bases, with 8 bases between them. There are 14 residues in the CDR3. CDR3 nucleotides: TGCGCCAGCAGCCAAGGAAGGTCCAACTATGGCTACACCTTC. Translated: CASSQGRSNYGYTF.

V and J are TRBV29-1 and TRBJ1-2, with 8 bases identical to TRBD1. Germline V gene sequence: CDR1 SQVTM, CDR2 ANQGSEA. V lost 2 bases and J lost 6; bases outside the gene matches: 5. The CDR3 runs 13 residues. CDR3 nucleotide sequence: TGCAGCGTTGAACCTGACAGGGGCAATGGCTACACCTTC. Protein sequence: CSVEPDRGNGYTF.

The chain links TRBV12-3 or TRBV12-4 to TRBJ1-4; tentatively, D is TRBD1 (6 bases). V was shortened by 4 bases and J by 3 bases, with 18 bases between the two germline ends. The CDR3 spans 17 residues. Here the CDR3 DNA reads TGTGCCAGCAGTTCTTCCTCCACAGGGTGGGCTAATGAAAAACTGTTTTTT. Translated, it gives CASSSSSTGWANEKLFF.

This clonotype was seen at least ten times. The chain links TRBV7-3 to TRBJ2-2; 8 bases fit TRBD2. Trimming took 3 bases from V and 5 from J; bases not matched to a gene: 2. Germline CDR1 reads SGHTA; CDR2 reads FQGTGA. The CDR3 spans 14 residues. CDR3 amino acids: CASSLGLVTGELFF. The CDR3 nucleotides are TGTGCCAGCAGCTTGGGACTAGTGACCGGGGAGCTGTTTTTT.

This clonotype was observed many times. The chain recombines TRBV2 with TRBJ1-2, with D maybe TRBD1 (5 bases). Per germline, CDR1 SNHLY and CDR2 FYNNEI. The CDR3 contains 15 residues. V lost 2 bases to trimming and J lost 5 bases, with 15 bases between them. CDR3 loop: CASSEYFGTEYGYTF. The CDR3 DNA is TGTGCCAGCAGTGAATATTTCGGGACGGAATATGGCTACACCTTC.

The chain has TRBV29-1 and TRBJ2-5, with 9 bases aligning to TRBD1. The V gene's germline CDR1 is SQVTM and CDR2 ANQGSEA. CDR3 length equals 15 residues. V lost 1 base and J lost 4; bases outside the gene matches: 7. DNA of the CDR3: TGCAGCGTTGAAGTACGGGGACAGGGAGGAGAGACCCAGTACTTC. The encoded protein is CSVEVRGQGGETQYF.

The chain joins TRBV19 to TRBJ2-5; 9 nucleotides agree with TRBD2. Losses at the gene ends were 5 bases for V and 3 bases for J; bases not matched to a gene: 10. From germline, CDR1 is LNHDA and CDR2 SQIVND (reference sequence). The CDR3 extends over 16 amino acids. CDR3 DNA sequence: TGTGCCAGTAGTCCGACGGGGCTAGCGGGGAAAGAGACCCAGTACTTC. Its protein is CASSPTGLAGKETQYF.

In its sample, this clonotype was seen many times. The rearrangement links TRBV20-1 to TRBJ2-5; maybe TRBD1 (6 bases). Per germline, CDR1 DFQATT and CDR2 SNEGSKA (reference sequence). The CDR3 sequence is 13 residues long. The V and J ends lost 8 bases and 0 bases respectively, with 13 bases between them. The CDR3 is CSSDDRNQETQYF. CDR3 DNA: TGCAGTTCCGACGACAGGAACCAAGAGACCCAGTACTTC.

At least ten counts were recorded for this clonotype. The CDR3 sequence is CASSFDTSSPLHF. The DNA of the CDR3 is TGTGCCAGCAGCTTTGATACGAGTTCACCCCTCCACTTT. This sequence joins TRBV11-1 and TRBJ1-6; no firm D call. CDR3 size: 13 residues. V lost 3 bases and J 9 bases, leaving 9 bases between the germline ends. Per the germline V gene, CDR1 is SGHAT and CDR2 is FQDESV (reference sequence).

This clonotype was counted at least ten times. This chain uses TRBV4-1 with TRBJ2-5; a weak D match, TRBD1 (6 bases). V dropped 3 bases and J dropped 4 bases, with 9 bases sitting between them. Germline V gene sequence: CDR1 MGHRA, CDR2 YSYEKL. The CDR3 extends over 13 amino acids. The CDR3 region has the DNA TGCGCCAGCAGCCAGGTACAGGGAGAGACCCAGTACTTC. Protein: CASSQVQGETQYF.

There are a few counts of this clonotype. The chain combines TRBV12-3 or TRBV12-4 with TRBJ1-5; the D is unclear. V shed 6 bases and J shed 7 bases, with 19 bases lying between them. CDR3 length equals 15 residues. CDR3 sequence: CASSPGDVKGQPQHF. The CDR3 DNA is TGTGCCAGCAGCCCCGGAGACGTAAAAGGGCAGCCCCAGCATTTT.

The chain uses TRBV25-1 and TRBJ2-7; D unresolved. Germline assignment: CDR1 MGHDK and CDR2 SYGVNS. There are 14 residues in the CDR3. Trimming left V 4 bases short and J 4 bases short, with 14 bases between. The CDR3 DNA reads as TGTGCCAGCAGTGGGAGTGGATATGGTTACGAGCAGTACTTC. This translates into CASSGSGYGYEQYF.